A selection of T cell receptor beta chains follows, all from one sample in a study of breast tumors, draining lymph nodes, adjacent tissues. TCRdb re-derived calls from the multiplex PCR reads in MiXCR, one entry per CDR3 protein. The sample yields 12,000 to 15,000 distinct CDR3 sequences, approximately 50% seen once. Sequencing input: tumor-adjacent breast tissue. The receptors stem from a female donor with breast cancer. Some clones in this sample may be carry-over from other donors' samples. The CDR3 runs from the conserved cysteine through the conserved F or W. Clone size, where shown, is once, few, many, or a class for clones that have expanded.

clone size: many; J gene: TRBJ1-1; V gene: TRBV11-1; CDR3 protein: CASSFSEDTEAFF
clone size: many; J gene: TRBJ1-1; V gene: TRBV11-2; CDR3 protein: CASTTRTGVRNTEAFF
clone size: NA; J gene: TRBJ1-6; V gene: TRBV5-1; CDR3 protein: CASGQGGLPLHF
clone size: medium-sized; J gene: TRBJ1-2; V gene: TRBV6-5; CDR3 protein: CASSGGAFGYTF
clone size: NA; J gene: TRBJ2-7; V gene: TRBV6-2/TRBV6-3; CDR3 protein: CASSYSIRRREGLREQYF
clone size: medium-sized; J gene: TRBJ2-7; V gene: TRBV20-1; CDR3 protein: CSARIPGLAGKEYEQYF
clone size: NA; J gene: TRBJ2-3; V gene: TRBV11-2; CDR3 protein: CASSEASGRAGGDSTDTQYF
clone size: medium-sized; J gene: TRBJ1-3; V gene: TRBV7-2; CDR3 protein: CASSLEGTVGNTIYF
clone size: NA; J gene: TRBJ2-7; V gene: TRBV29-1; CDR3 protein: CSVEDEVEGDSYEQYF
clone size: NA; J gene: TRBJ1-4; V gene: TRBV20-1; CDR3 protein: CSANDRAREKLFF
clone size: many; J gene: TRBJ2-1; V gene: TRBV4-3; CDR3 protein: CASSQDRVCGGAGLNNEQFF
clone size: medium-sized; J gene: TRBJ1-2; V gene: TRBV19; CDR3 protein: CASSDQGTGYTF
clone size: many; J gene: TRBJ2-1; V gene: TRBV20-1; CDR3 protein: CSAPRGSGYNEQFF
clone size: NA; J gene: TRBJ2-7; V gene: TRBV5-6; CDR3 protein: CASSFGGDQPYEQYF
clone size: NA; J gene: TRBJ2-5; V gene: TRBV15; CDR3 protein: CATSRGETQYF
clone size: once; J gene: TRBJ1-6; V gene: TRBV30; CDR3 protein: CAWRQESSYNSPLHF
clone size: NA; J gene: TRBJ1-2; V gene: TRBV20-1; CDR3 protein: CSAGGEEDYGYTF
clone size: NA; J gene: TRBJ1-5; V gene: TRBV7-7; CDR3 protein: CASSLGTNQPQQF
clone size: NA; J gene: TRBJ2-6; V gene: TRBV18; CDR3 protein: CAGSQNSRVSGANVLTF
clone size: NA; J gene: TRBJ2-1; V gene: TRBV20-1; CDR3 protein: CSARRVNYNAQFF
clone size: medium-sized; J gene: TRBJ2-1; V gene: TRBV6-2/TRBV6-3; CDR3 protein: CASSRTSGGAGNEQFF
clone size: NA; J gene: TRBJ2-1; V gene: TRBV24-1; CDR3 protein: CATSDPYNEQFF
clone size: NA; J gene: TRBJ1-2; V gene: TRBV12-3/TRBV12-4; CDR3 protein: CASSLTMGLGGYTF
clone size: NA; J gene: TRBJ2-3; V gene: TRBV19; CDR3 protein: CASSRVEGSTDTQYF
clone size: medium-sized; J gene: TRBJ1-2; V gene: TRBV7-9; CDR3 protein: CASSPWGGTGVGYTF
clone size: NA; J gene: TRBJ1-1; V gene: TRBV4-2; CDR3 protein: CASSQDYRGSAEAFF
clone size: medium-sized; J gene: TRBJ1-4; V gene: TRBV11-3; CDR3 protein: CASSPDRTATNEKLFF
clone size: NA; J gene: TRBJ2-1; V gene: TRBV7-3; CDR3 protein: CASSPTGLAGGLSSYNEQFF
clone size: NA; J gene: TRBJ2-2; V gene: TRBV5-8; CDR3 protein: CASSGIRDRNTGELFF
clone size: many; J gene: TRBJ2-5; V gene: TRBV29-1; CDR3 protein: CSVLNEPSEETQYF
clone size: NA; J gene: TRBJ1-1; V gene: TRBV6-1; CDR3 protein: CASSVIRLTEAFF
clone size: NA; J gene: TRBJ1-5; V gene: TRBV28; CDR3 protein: CASSFLGGAYQPQHF
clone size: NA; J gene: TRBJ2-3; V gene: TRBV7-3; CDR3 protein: CASSPTGLAGGTGDTQYF
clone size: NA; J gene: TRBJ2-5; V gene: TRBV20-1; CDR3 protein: CSARAQGRHGETQYF
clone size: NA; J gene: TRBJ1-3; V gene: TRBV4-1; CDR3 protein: CASSQETSYGNTIYF
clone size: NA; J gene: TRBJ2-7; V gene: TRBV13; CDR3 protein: CASSEEGVGTGGDEQYF
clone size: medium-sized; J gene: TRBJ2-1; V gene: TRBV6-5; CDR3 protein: CASSYSGTSGRARNEQFF
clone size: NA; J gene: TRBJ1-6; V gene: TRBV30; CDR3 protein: CAWARQTDSPLHF
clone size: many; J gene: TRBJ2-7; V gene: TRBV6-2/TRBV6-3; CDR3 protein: CASSFITGTYEQYF
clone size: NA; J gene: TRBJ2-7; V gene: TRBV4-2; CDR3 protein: CASSRTGTGGDEHYF
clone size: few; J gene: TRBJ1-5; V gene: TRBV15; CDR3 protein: CATSTTGWNQPQHF
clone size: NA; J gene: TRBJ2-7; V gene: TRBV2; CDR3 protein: CASRLAGTYEQYF
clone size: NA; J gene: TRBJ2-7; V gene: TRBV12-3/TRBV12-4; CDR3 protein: CASRVGTENYEQYF
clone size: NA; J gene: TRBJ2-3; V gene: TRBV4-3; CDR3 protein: CASSSGLAGGVDTQYF
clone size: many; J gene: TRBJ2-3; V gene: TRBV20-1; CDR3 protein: CSARDRWASGTDTQYF
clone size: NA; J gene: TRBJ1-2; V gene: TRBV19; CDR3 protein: CASSDRLYGYTF
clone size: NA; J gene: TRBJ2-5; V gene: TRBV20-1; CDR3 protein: CSARRSGIRETQYF
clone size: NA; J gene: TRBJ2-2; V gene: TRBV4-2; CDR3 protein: CASSQDPSGSANTGELFF
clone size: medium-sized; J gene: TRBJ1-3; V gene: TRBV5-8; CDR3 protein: CASSKDRTGSGNTIYF
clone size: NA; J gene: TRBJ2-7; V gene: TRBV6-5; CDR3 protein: CASSPPGLTGGYEQYF
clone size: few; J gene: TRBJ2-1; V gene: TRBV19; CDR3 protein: CASSIALGGGDSDEQSF
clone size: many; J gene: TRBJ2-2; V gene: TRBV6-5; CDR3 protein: CASTPGPGLDLNTGELFF
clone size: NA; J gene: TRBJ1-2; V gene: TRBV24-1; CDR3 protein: CATSAYPNYGYTF
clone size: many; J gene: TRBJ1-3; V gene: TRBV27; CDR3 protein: CASPITGQVDGNTIYF